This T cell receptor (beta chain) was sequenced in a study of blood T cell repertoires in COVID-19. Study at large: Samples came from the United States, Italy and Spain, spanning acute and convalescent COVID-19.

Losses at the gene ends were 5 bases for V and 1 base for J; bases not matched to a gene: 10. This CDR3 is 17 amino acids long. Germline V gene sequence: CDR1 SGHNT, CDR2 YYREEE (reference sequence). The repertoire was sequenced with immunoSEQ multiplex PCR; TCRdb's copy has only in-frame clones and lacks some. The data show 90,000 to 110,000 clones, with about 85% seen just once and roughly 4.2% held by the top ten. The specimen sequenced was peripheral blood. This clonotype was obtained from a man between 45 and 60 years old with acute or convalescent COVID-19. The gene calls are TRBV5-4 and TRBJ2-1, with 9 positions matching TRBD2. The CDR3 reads CASRGSSGGPSYNEQFF. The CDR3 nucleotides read TGTGCCAGCAGGGGGAGTAGCGGGGGCCCTTCCTACAATGAGCAGTTCTTC.